The present T cell receptor beta chain was sequenced within a study of blood T cells in healthy people across ages. The use of a sample-barcoded 5' primer and a J-beta primer mix characterized a second PCR of about 6 to 12 cycles. TCRdb reprocessed the 5' RACE reads with MiXCR, giving one entry per CDR3 protein. The table has approximately 800,000 distinct CDR3 sequences, 35% to 60% seen once; the top ten hold approximately 18%. With 2 bases clipped from V and 3 bases from J, the junction kept 9 bases outside the gene matches. CDR1 is GTSNPN, CDR2 SVGIG, per germline (reference sequence). The CDR3 runs 16 residues.

This sequence was found in a man of 80 years or more in good health. This chain connects TRBV30 to TRBJ1-4, with 7 bases lining up with TRBD1. What was sequenced was blood. Here the CDR3 reads CAWSSPTGYANEKLFF. The CDR3 coding sequence is TGTGCCTGGAGTTCCCCGACAGGGTATGCTAATGAAAAACTGTTTTTT.